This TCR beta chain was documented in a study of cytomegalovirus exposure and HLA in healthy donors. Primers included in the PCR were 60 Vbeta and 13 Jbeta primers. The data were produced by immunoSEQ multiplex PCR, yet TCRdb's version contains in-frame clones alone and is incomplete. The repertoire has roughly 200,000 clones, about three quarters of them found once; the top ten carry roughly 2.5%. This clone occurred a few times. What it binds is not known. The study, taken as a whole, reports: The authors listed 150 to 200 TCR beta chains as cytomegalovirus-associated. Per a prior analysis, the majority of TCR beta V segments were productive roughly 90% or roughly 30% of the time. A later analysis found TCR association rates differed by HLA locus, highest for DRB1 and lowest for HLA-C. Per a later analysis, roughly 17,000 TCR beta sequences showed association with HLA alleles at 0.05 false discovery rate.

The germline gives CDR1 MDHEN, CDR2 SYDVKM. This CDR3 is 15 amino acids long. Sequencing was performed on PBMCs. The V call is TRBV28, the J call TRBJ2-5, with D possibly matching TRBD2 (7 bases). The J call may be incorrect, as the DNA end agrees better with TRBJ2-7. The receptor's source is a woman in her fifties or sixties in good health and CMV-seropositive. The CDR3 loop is CASSDLRGGSYEQYF. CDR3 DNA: TGTGCCAGCAGCGACCTGAGGGGGGGATCCTACGAGCAGTACTTC.